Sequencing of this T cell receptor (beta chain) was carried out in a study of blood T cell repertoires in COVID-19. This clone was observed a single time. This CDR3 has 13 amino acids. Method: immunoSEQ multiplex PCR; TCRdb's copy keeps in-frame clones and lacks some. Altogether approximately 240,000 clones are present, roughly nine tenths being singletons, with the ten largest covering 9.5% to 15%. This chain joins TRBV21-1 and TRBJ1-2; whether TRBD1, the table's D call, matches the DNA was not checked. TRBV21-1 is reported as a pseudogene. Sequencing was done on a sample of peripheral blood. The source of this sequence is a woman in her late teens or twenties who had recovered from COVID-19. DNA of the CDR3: TGTGCCAGCAGCATCCGGACAGGTGAGGGCTACACCTTC. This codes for CASSIRTGEGYTF.